This TCR beta chain is drawn from a study of blood T cells in healthy people across ages. This clonotype appeared many times. Its cognate antigen is unknown. This CDR3 contains 12 residues. J was trimmed by 5 bases and V by 8 bases; bases with no gene match: 2. Germline loops: CDR1 MDHEN, CDR2 SYDVKM. Study-level points and caveats: Both higher diversity and more naive CD4+ cells marked long-lived donors when set against aged donors.

It was with a sample-barcoded 5' primer and a J-beta primer mix that a second PCR of roughly 7 to 11 cycles was run. Each of the cDNA molecules was tagged by a template-switch adaptor with 12 random nucleotides. TCRdb ran MiXCR on the 5' RACE reads and lists one entry per CDR3 protein. This table holds 500,000 to 550,000 distinct CDR3 sequences, nearly 25% found once. These data were also reused for a study on T cells of mothers and their children. This second study notes: Three healthy Caucasian mothers and their six children were the donors.

Sequencing used blood. This clonotype was obtained from a boy between 10 and 17 years old in good health. The chain links TRBV28 to TRBJ1-1, with 10 bases fitting TRBD1. For the CDR3, the DNA is TGTGCCAGCCGGACAGGGGGGACTGAAGCTTTCTTT. The encoded protein is CASRTGGTEAFF. The entire variable domain, with the rest obtained from reference TRBV28 and TRBJ1-1, is as follows: DVKVTQSSRYLVKRTGEKVFLECVQDMDHENMFWYRQDPGLGLRLIYFSYDVKMKEKGDIPEGYSVSREKKERFSLILESASTNQTSMYLCASRTGGTEAFFGQGTRLTVV.